What follows is one T cell receptor beta chain and its context. Its antigen remains unidentified. The data stem from a study of CD8 T cells in Susac syndrome. Trimming removed 6 bases at V and 6 bases at J, with 17 bases between. The germline CDR1 and CDR2 sequences are MNHEY and SVGAGI. The CDR3 contains 14 residues. General study findings and limits: Sixteen Susac-specific public clones were found in total CD8+ repertoires and five in CD8+ TEMRA repertoires.

An amount of RNA that ranged from roughly 0.45 to 1 ug was reverse transcribed with random hexamers. Across 54 Vbeta and 13 Jbeta, immunoSEQ multiplex PCR amplified TCR beta CDR3. TCRdb recomputed calls from the immunoSEQ multiplex PCR reads with MiXCR, one row per CDR3 protein. The table includes 120,000 or so distinct CDR3 sequences, around 94% detected once. The sequence was collected from a human donor with Susac syndrome. The sample was CD8+ T cells from PBMCs. The rearrangement joins TRBV6-5 to TRBJ1-2; D might be TRBD1 (5 bases). The CDR3 loop is CASRFGGAMDGYTF. CDR3 DNA sequence: TGTGCCAGCAGGTTTGGCGGGGCCATGGATGGCTACACCTTC.